The T cell receptor beta chain under discussion was sequenced for a study of tumor-infiltrating lymphocytes in primary liver carcinoma. Study background: Tumors were stage T1-T3 N0M0, about 4 to 11 cm across. Overall study findings and caveats: A small share of top clones, only about 7.5-25%, was found in all five tumor regions.

This clonotype was counted between two and nine times. The target antigen is unknown. It may be a read error: a sequence one base away is much more abundant. Co-extracted RNA and DNA came from roughly 20-30 mg of unsorted bulk tissue. No treatment had been given to the patients, who were chronically infected with HBV. Tumor samples each held over 80% viable tumor cells. Reverse transcription of approximately 500 ng total RNA with a constant-region primer produced TCR beta cDNA. Construction of TCR beta libraries relied on three successive nested multiplex PCR rounds employing slightly modified ARM-PCR. A C-beta reverse primer and TRBV1-TRBV30 forward primers served in each of the first two PCR rounds, at 10 cycles apiece. TCRdb fed the multiplex PCR reads into MiXCR, producing one record per CDR3 protein. This sample has about 130,000 distinct CDR3 sequences; 64% occur once, and the top ten carry roughly 7.9%.

This CDR3 region has 14 residues. Between the trimmed V and J ends, which lost 2 bases and 6 bases, there was a span of 11 bases. Germline values: CDR1 MNHEY, CDR2 SVGAGI. The gene calls are TRBV6-5 and TRBJ1-5; D uncertain. The TCR sequence derives from a woman in her fifties or sixties with primary liver carcinoma and hepatitis B virus infection. Sequencing input: liver tumor tissue from sampling region 3. The subset denotes: tumor region T3, left-lateral pole. Here the CDR3 reads CASSYSGVGQPQHF. CDR3 nucleotides: TGTGCCAGCAGTTACAGCGGTGTGGGTCAGCCCCAGCATTTT.